This T cell receptor beta chain was identified during a study of shared clonotypes between healthy human individuals. After removal of 3 bases from V and 3 bases from J, the junction contained 2 bases not matched to a gene. Looked up from germline, CDR1 is MGHRA and CDR2 is YSYEKL. There are 14 residues in the CDR3. Profiled with immunoSEQ multiplex PCR; TCRdb holds only in-frame clones, not every one. The sample consists of approximately 720,000 clones, about 78% of them appearing once. The clonotype was recovered from a woman under 40 in good health. Input material: memory CD4+ T cells sorted from blood. The sample's subset: CD45RA-negative fraction. The chain recombines TRBV4-1 with TRBJ2-3; 8 nucleotides match TRBD2. This CDR3 reads CASSHVAGTDTQYF. CDR3 coding DNA: TGCGCCAGCAGCCACGTAGCGGGGACAGATACGCAGTATTTT.